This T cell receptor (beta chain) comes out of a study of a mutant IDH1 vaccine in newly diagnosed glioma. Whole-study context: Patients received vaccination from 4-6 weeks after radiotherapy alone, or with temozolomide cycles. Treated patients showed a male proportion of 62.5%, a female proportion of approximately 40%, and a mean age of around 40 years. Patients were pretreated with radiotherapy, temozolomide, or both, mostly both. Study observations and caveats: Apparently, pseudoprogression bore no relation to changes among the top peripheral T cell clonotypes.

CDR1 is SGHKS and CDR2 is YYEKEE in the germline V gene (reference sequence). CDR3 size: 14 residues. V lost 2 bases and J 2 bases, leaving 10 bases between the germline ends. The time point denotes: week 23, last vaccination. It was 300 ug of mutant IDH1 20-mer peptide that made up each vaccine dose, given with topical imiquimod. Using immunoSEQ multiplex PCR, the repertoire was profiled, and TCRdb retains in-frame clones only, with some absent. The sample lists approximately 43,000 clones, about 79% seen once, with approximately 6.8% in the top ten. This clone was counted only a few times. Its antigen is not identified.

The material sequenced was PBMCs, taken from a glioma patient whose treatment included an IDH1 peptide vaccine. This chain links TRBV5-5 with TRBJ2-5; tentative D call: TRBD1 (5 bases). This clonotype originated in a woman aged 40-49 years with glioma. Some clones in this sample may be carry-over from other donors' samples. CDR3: CASSFDSFQETQYF. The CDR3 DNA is TGTGCCAGCAGCTTTGACAGCTTTCAAGAGACCCAGTACTTC.